The count of the clone carrying this T cell receptor beta chain is one. The RNA input was roughly 0.5 to 1 ug, and it was reverse transcribed with random hexamers. TCRdb analysed the immunoSEQ multiplex PCR reads with MiXCR anew, one entry per CDR3 protein. The sample contains about 180,000 distinct CDR3 sequences, 85% to 95% of which appear only once. The data originate from a study of CD8 T cells in Susac syndrome. Germline assignment: CDR1 KGHSH and CDR2 LQKENI. V was clipped by 6 bases and J by 5 bases; unmatched bases: 5. This CDR3 region has 13 residues. Sequencing of TCR beta was undertaken in CD8+ and CD4+ T cells derived from blood.

The chain employs TRBV18 and TRBJ2-7, with TRBD1 identical over 9 bases. The TCR was taken from a human donor with multiple sclerosis. The sample taken for sequencing was CD8+ T cells from PBMCs. The CDR3 DNA is TGTGCCAGCTCCTGGACAGGGGAGGACGAGCAGTACTTC. Its protein is CASSWTGEDEQYF.